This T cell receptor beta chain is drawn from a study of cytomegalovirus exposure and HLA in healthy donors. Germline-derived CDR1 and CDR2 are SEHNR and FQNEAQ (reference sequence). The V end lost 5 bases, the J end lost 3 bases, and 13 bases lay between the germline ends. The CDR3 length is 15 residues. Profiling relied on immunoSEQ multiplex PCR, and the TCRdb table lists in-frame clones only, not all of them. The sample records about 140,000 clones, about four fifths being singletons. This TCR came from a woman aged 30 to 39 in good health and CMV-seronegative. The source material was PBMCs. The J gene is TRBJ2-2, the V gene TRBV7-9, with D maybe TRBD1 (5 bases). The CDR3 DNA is TGTGCCAGCAGCCACCAGGGCGTCGACACCGGGGAGCTGTTTTTT. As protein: CASSHQGVDTGELFF.